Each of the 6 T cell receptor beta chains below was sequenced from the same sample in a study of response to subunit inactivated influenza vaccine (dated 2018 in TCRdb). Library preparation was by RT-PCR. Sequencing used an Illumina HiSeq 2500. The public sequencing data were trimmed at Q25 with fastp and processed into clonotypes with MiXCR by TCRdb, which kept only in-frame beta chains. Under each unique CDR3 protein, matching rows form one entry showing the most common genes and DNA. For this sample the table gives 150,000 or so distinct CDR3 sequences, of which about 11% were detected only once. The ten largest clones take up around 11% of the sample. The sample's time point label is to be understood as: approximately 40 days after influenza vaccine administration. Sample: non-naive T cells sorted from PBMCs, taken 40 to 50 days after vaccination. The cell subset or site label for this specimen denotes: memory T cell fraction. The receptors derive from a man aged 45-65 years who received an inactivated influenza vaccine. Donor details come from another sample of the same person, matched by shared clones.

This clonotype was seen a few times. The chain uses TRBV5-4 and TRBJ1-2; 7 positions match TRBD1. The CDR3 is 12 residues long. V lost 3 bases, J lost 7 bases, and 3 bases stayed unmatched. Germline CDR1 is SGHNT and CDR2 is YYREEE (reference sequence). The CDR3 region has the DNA TGTGCCAGCAGCTATAGGACAGGTGGCTACACCTTC. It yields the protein CASSYRTGGYTF.

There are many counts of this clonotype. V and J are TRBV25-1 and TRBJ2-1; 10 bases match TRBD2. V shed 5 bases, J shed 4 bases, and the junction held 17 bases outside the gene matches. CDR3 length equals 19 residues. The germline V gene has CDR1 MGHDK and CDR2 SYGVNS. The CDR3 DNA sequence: TGTGCCAGCAGTTCCGTAGCGGGAGGCCCAGAGACCCCATACAATGAGCAGTTCTTC. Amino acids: CASSSVAGGPETPYNEQFF.

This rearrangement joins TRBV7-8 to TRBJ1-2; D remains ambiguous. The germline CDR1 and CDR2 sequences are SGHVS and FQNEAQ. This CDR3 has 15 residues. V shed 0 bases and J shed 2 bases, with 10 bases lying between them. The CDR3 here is CASSLAGLGNYGYTF. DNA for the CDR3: TGTGCCAGCAGCTTAGCCGGCCTTGGGAACTATGGCTACACCTTC.

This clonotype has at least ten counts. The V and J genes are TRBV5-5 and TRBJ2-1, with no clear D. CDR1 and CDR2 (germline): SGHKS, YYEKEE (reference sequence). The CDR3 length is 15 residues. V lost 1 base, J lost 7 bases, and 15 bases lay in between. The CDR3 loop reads CASSLSPFFENEQFF. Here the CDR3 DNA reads TGTGCCAGCAGCTTGTCCCCTTTCTTTGAGAATGAGCAGTTCTTC.

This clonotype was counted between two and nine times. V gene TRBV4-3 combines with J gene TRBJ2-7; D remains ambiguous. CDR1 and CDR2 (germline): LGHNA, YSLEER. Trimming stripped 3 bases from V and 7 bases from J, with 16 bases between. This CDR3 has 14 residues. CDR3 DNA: TGCGCCAGCAGCCAGGACGTTTGGGCCTTGGAGCAGTACTTC. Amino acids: CASSQDVWALEQYF.

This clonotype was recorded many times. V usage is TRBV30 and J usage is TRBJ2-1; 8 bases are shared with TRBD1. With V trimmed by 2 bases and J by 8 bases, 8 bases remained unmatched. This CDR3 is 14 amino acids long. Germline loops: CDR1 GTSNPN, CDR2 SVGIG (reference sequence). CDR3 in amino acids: CAWSRTGTGDEQFF. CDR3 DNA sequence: TGTGCCTGGAGTCGGACAGGGACGGGGGATGAGCAGTTCTTC.